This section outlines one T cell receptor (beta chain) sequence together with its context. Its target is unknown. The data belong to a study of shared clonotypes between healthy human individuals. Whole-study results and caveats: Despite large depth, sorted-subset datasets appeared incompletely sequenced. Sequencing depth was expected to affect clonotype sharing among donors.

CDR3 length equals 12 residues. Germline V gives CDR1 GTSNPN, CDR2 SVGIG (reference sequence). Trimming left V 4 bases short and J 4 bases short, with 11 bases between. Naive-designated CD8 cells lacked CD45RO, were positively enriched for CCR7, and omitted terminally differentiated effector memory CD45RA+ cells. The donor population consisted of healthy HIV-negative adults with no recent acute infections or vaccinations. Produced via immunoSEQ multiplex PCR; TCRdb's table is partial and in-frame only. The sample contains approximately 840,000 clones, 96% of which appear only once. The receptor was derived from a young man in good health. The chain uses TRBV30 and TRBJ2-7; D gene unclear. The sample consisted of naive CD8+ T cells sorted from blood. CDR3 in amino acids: CAWNKRHYEQYF. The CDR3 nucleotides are TGTGCCTGGAATAAAAGGCATTACGAGCAGTACTTC. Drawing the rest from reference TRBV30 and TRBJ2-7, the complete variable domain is SQTIHQWPATLVQPVGSPLSLECTVEGTSNPNLYWYRQAAGRGLQLLFYSVGIGQISSEVPQNLSASRPQDRQFILSSKKLLLSDSGFYLCAWNKRHYEQYFGPGTRLTVT.